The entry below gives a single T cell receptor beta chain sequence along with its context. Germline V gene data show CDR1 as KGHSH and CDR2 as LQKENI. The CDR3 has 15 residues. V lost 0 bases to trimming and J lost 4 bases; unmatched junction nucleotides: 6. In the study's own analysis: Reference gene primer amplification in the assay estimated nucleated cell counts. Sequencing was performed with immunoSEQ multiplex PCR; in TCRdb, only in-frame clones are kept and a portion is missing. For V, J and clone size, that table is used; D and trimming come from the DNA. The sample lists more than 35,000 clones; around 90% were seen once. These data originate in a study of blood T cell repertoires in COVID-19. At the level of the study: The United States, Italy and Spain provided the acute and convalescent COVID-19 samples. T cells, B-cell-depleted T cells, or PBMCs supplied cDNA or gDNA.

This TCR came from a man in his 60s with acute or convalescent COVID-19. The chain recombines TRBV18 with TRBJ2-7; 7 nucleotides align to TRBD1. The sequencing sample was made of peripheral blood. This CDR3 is CASSPPGQGEYEQYF. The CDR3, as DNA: TGTGCCAGCTCACCACCGGGGCAGGGGGAATACGAGCAGTACTTC.